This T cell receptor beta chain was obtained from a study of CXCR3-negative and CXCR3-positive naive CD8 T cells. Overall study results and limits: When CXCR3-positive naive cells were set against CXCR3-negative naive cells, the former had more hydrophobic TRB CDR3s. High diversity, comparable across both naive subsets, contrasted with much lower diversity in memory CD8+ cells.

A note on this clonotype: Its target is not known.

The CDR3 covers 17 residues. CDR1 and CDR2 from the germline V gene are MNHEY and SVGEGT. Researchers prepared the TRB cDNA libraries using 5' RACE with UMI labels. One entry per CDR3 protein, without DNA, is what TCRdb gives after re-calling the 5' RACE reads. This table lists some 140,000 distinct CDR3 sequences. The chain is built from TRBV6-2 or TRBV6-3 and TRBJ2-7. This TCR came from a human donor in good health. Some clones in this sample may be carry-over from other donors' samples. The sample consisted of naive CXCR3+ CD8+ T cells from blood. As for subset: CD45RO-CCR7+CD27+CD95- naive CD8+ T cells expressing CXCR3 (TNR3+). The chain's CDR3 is CASSQPKQRESPYEQYF.